The entry below describes one T cell receptor (beta chain). These data belong to a study of PD-1 blockade in classical Hodgkin lymphoma. The table came from immunoSEQ multiplex PCR; TCRdb's copy has only in-frame clones and leaves some out. This sample has tens of thousands of clones, with roughly nine tenths found just once. The patients all showed relapse after autologous stem cell transplantation, while their brentuximab vedotin exposure varied. CDR1 and CDR2 (germline): KGHSH, LQKENI. The CDR3 consists of 15 residues. Trimming removed 2 bases from V and 3 bases from J; junction bases left unmatched: 5.

The chain joins TRBV18 to TRBJ1-1; TRBD1 aligns across 8 bases. Sample: peripheral blood mononuclear cells (PBMCs), taken at baseline. This TCR derives from a human donor with classical Hodgkin lymphoma. The CDR3 nucleotides read TGTGCCAGCTCACCAACAGGGGGAGGGGACACTGAAGCTTTCTTT. Its translation is CASSPTGGGDTEAFF.